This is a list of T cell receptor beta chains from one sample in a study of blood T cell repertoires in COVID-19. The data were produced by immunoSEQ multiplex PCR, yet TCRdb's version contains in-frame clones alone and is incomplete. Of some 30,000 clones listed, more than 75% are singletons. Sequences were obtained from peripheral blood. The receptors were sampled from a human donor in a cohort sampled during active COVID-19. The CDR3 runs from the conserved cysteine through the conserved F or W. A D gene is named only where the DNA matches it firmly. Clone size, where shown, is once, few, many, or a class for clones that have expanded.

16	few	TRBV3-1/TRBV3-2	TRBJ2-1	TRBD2	TGTGCCAGCAGCCAGCGGGGGGGGGCGTTATACAATGAGCAGTTCTTC	CASSQRGGALYNEQFF
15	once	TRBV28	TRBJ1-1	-	TGTGCCAGCAGTTTTACAGGGACCCGGAGCACTGAAGCTTTCTTT	CASSFTGTRSTEAFF
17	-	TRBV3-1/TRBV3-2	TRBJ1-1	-	TGTGCCAGTCTAACGGCCACGGGGGGCAACAATAACACTGAAGCTTTCTTT	CASLTATGGNNNTEAFF
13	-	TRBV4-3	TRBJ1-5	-	TGCGCCAGCAGCCAAGATGAGAGTCAGCCCCAGCATTTT	CASSQDESQPQHF
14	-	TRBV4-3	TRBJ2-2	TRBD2	TGCGCCAGCAGCCAAGCCGTTGCGGGGGGCCGGGTGTTTTTT	CASSQAVAGGRVFF
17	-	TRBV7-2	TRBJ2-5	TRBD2	TGTGCCAGCAGCTTTAGTATAGCGGGGGGGCTCCGAGAGACCCAGTACTTC	CASSFSIAGGLRETQYF
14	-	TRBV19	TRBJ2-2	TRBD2	TGTGCCAGTTCTCTAGCGGGGGAATCCGGGGAGCTGTTTTTT	CASSLAGESGELFF
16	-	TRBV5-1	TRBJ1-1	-	TGCGCCAGCAGCTCCGGACAGCCACTAGGGAACACTGAAGCTTTCTTT	CASSSGQPLGNTEAFF
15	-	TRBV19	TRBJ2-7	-	TGTGCCAGTAGTCCCGTAGGCGCGGGGCAGCGGGAGCAGTACTTC	CASSPVGAGQREQYF
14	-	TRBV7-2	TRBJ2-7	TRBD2	TGTGCCAGCAGCGTTAGCGGGGGGTTCTACGAGCAGTACTTC	CASSVSGGFYEQYF
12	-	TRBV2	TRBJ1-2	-	TGTGCCAGCAGTGCGGGGTTGCAGGGCTACACCTTC	CASSAGLQGYTF
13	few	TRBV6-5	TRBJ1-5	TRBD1	TGTGCCAGCAAGGGGACAGGGGACCAGCCCCAGCATTTT	CASKGTGDQPQHF
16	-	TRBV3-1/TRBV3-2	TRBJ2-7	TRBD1	TGTGCCAGCAGCCAGGTCGGGACAGGGGGATCCTACGAGCAGTACTTC	CASSQVGTGGSYEQYF
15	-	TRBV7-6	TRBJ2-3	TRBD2	TGTGCCAGCAGCCCCGGGGGGGCCATGGCAGATACGCAGTATTTT	CASSPGGAMADTQYF
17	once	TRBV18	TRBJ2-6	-	TGTGCCAGCTCACCACGGACTACCAACTCTGGGGCCAACGTCCTGACTTTC	CASSPRTTNSGANVLTF
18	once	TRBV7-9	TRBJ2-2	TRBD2	TGTGCCAGCAGCTTGTCGGCTATATCCAGCGGGGGGACGACGGAGCTGTTTTTT	CASSLSAISSGGTTELFF
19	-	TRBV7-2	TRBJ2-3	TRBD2	TGTGCCAGCAGCTTTGGGAGACTAGCGGGGGGGAAGGCCACAGATACGCAGTATTTT	CASSFGRLAGGKATDTQYF
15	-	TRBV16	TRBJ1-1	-	TGTGCCAGCAGCCAGGCCCAATCGGGGAGCACTGAAGCTTTCTTT	CASSQAQSGSTEAFF
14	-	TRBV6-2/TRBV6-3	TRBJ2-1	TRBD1	TGTGCCAGCAGTCTACAGGGGTCTGGCAATGAGCAGTTCTTC	CASSLQGSGNEQFF
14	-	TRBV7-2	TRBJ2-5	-	TGTGCCAGCAGCTTAGGCAGGTTCCAAGAGACCCAGTACTTC	CASSLGRFQETQYF